Reported below is one TCR beta chain. A much larger clonotype is one base distant, so this may be a read error. This sample was taken from a study of blood T cells in healthy people across ages. Alongside a J-beta primer mix, a sample-barcoded 5' primer served in a second PCR lasting roughly 6 to 11 cycles. TCRdb redid the calling of the 5' RACE reads with MiXCR, one entry per CDR3 protein. The repertoire holds 1.8 million or so distinct CDR3 sequences, about two fifths seen once, with around 23% in the top ten. The source material was blood. This sequence originates from a human donor in good health.

The CDR3 loop is CSALDPSYEQYF. CDR3 DNA: TGCAGTGCTTTAGACCCCTCCTACGAGCAGTACTTC. The V gene is TRBV20-1, the J gene TRBJ2-7; D not resolved. CDR3 length equals 12 residues. Per germline, CDR1 DFQATT and CDR2 SNEGSKA (reference sequence). V shed 5 bases and J shed 0 bases, with 8 bases lying between them.